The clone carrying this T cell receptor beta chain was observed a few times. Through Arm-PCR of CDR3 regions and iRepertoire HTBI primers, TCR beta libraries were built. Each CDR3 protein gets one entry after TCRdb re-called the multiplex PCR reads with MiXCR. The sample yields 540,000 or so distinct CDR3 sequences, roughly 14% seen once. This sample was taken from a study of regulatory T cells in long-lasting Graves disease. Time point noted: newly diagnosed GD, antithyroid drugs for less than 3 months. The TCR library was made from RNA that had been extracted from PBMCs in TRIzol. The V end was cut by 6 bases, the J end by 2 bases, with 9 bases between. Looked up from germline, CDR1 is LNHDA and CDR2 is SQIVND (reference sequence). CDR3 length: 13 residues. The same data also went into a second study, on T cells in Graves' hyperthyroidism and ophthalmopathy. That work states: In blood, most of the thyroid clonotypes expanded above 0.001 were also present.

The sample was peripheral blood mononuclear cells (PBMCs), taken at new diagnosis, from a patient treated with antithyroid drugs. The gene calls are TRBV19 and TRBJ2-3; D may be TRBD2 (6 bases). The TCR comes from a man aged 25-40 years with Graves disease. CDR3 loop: CASSAGNTDTQYF. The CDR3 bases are TGTGCCAGTAGCGCGGGGAACACAGATACGCAGTATTTT.